These 32 T cell receptor beta chains came from one sample sequenced in a study of shared clonotypes between healthy human individuals. Sequencing was performed with immunoSEQ multiplex PCR; in TCRdb, only in-frame clones are kept and a portion is missing. The sample comprises 600,000 to 700,000 clones, about three quarters of which are singletons, and 1.5% to 2% rests with the top ten. Sequencing was performed on memory CD4+ T cells sorted from blood. Subset indicated: CD45RA-negative fraction. Source of these receptors: a woman in her twenties or thirties in good health.

This clone was seen only a few times. The chain joins TRBV4-1 to TRBJ2-7; D may be TRBD1 (6 bases). CDR3 length: 14 amino acids. Trimming took 3 bases from V and 2 from J, leaving 11 bases between them. From germline, CDR1 is MGHRA and CDR2 YSYEKL. CDR3 residues: CASSHQQGPYEQYF. For the CDR3, the DNA is TGCGCCAGCAGCCACCAACAGGGTCCCTACGAGCAGTACTTC.

The chain uses TRBV7-2 and TRBJ2-5; D call uncertain. This CDR3 has 14 residues. CDR1 is SGHTA, CDR2 FQGNSA, per germline. V was pared by 5 bases and J by 2 bases, with 12 bases between. CDR3 sequence (DNA): TGTGCCAGCAGCAAATCAGAGAAACAAGAGACCCAGTACTTC. Translation gives CASSKSEKQETQYF.

The chain joins TRBV30 to TRBJ1-4; tentative D call: TRBD1 (5 bases). Germline CDR1 is GTSNPN and CDR2 is SVGIG (reference sequence). There are 17 residues in the CDR3. Between the trimmed V and J ends, which lost 4 bases and 0 bases, there was a span of 18 bases. Here the CDR3 DNA reads TGTGCCTGGAACCCCGGGGGACTCTTTGCAACTAATGAAAAACTGTTTTTT. This encodes CAWNPGGLFATNEKLFF.

This clone was seen more than once but under ten times. The CDR3 protein is CASSLGHGPNQPQHF. The CDR3 DNA follows: TGTGCCAGCAGCTTAGGTCATGGGCCCAATCAGCCCCAGCATTTT. J is TRBJ1-5 and V is TRBV7-9; D is ambiguous. V dropped 1 base and J dropped 3 bases, with 10 bases sitting between them. The germline CDR1 and CDR2 sequences are SEHNR and FQNEAQ (reference sequence). The CDR3 consists of 15 residues.

The chain is built from TRBV27 and TRBJ2-1; 7 positions match TRBD1. With 7 bases clipped from V and 7 bases from J, the junction kept 13 bases outside the gene matches. Germline lookup yields CDR1 MNHEY and CDR2 SMNVEV (reference sequence). CDR3 length: 15 residues. The CDR3 DNA reads TGTGCCAGCACCAGGCGGGCAGGGGGTAAGAATGAGCAGTTCTTC. It codes for CASTRRAGGKNEQFF.

The chain uses TRBV28 and TRBJ2-2, with TRBD2 matching 7 bases. Germline loops: CDR1 MDHEN, CDR2 SYDVKM. V shed 5 bases, J shed 0 bases, and the junction held 3 bases outside the gene matches. This CDR3 comprises 15 residues. This CDR3 is CASSGSGANTGELFF. The CDR3 region has the DNA TGTGCCAGCAGTGGAAGCGGGGCGAACACCGGGGAGCTGTTTTTT.

The V call is TRBV9, the J call TRBJ1-3; possibly TRBD1 for D (6 bases). CDR3 length: 16 amino acids. V lost 3 bases to trimming and J lost 1 base, with 14 bases between them. CDR1 is SGDLS and CDR2 is YYNGEE in the germline V gene. For the CDR3, the DNA is TGTGCCAGCAGCGCCGGGACATCTTTTTCTGGAAACACCATATATTTT. Encoded protein: CASSAGTSFSGNTIYF. The whole variable domain, remainder taken from reference TRBV9 and TRBJ1-3, is DSGVTQTPKHLITATGQRVTLRCSPRSGDLSVYWYQQSLDQGLQFLIQYYNGEERAKGNILERFSAQQFPDLHSELNLSSLELGDSALYFCASSAGTSFSGNTIYFGEGSWLTVV.

This clone has only a few counts. V usage is TRBV2 and J usage is TRBJ1-1; possible D gene TRBD1, 5 bases. Germline CDR1 and CDR2: SNHLY and FYNNEI. The CDR3 totals 19 residues. V was clipped by 7 bases and J by 0 bases, with 27 bases between them. The DNA of the CDR3 is TGTGCCAGCATTACTCCCAAGGGGCGTGCAGGCCTGGTGAACACTGAAGCTTTCTTT. Encoded protein: CASITPKGRAGLVNTEAFF.

The CDR3 protein is CASSLGAGTSVGETQYF. The CDR3 DNA is TGTGCCAGCAGTTTGGGGGCCGGGACTAGCGTGGGAGAGACCCAGTACTTC. The chain recombines TRBV27 with TRBJ2-5, with 10 bases aligning to TRBD2. The V gene end was trimmed by 3 bases and the J gene end by 4 bases; junction bases not matched to a gene: 11. Germline V CDR1 and CDR2: MNHEY, SMNVEV (reference sequence). The CDR3 length is 17 residues.

The gene calls are TRBV2 and TRBJ2-1, with 8 bases lining up with TRBD2. CDR3 length: 15 residues. V gave up 7 bases and J gave up 8 bases; unmatched junction bases: 13. The germline CDR1 and CDR2 sequences are SNHLY and FYNNEI. CDR3 DNA: TGTGCCAGCAAGAAACTAGCGGACCCCTCCCATGAGCAGTTCTTC. Its protein is CASKKLADPSHEQFF.

The chain uses TRBV7-9 and TRBJ1-3, with TRBD1 matching 8 bases. Per the germline V gene, CDR1 is SEHNR and CDR2 is FQNEAQ (reference sequence). The CDR3 spans 15 residues. Unmatched junction bases numbered 5, after V lost 5 bases and J lost 2 bases. In DNA, the CDR3 is TGTGCCAGCAGCGGGCAGACAGGGGCTGGAAACACCATATATTTT. This gives the protein CASSGQTGAGNTIYF.

As concerns this clone: This is likely an artifact of a read error, given a far larger clone one base away. This chain connects TRBV7-2 to TRBJ1-3, with D maybe TRBD1 (5 bases). This CDR3 is 16 amino acids long. Germline CDR1 is SGHTA and CDR2 is FQGNSA. The DNA for the CDR3 is TGTGTCAGCAGCTCCCGGGGCGGCTCTTCTGGAAACACCATATATTTT. It specifies CVSSSRGGSSGNTIYF.

This clone has only a few counts. The chain uses TRBV5-1 and TRBJ1-2, with a tentative D call TRBD1 (6 bases). In germline, CDR1 is SGHRS, CDR2 YFSETQ. V was clipped by 3 bases and J by 4 bases, with 13 bases between them. This CDR3 spans 14 amino acids. CDR3 sequence: CASSWVTGPYGYTF. CDR3 sequence (DNA): TGCGCCAGCAGCTGGGTAACAGGGCCCTATGGCTACACCTTC.

In DNA form, the CDR3 reads TGTGCCTGGCGCCCCCCTGGGAAGACCCAGTACTTC. Its translation: CAWRPPGKTQYF. The chain couples TRBV30 to TRBJ2-5; D is undetermined. CDR3 length equals 12 residues. Trimming shortened V by 5 bases and J by 6 bases, and 13 bases separated the two germline ends. Germline V gives CDR1 GTSNPN, CDR2 SVGIG (reference sequence).

This chain joins TRBV4-1 and TRBJ2-1; D unresolved. This CDR3 spans 16 amino acids. V lost 0 bases and J 3 bases, leaving 12 bases between the germline ends. Germline assignment: CDR1 MGHRA and CDR2 YSYEKL. The DNA for the CDR3 is TGCGCCAGCAGCCAAGATGCGAGCCGCCGCTACAATGAGCAGTTCTTC. Its protein is CASSQDASRRYNEQFF.

The rearrangement uses TRBV11-2 and TRBJ1-1; D might be TRBD1 (5 bases). V dropped 6 bases and J dropped 0 bases, with 11 bases sitting between them. The CDR3 has 14 amino acids. The germline V gene encodes CDR1 SGHAT and CDR2 FQNNGV. The CDR3 DNA sequence: TGTGCCAGCAGTCGACTGGGGCTGAACACTGAAGCTTTCTTT. Translating gives CASSRLGLNTEAFF.

In DNA, the CDR3 is TGTGCCAGCAGTTCGGAGGTTTACACCGGGGAGCTGTTTTTT. It specifies CASSSEVYTGELFF. This chain uses TRBV27 with TRBJ2-2, with D tentatively TRBD2 (5 bases). Trimming removed 4 bases at V and 3 bases at J, with 9 bases between. The germline CDR1 and CDR2 sequences are MNHEY and SMNVEV (reference sequence). The CDR3 has 14 residues.

This clone has only a few counts. J is TRBJ1-2 and V is TRBV28; 8 bases align to TRBD1. V was pared by 8 bases and J by 8 bases, with 13 bases of the junction left unmatched. Looked up from germline, CDR1 is MDHEN and CDR2 is SYDVKM. The CDR3 is 14 residues long. The CDR3 region has the DNA TGTGCCAGCCGAAAACCGGGACAGGTGGGGGGCTACACCTTC. It is translated as CASRKPGQVGGYTF.

This clone was seen only once. This chain uses TRBV15 with TRBJ1-5; the match to TRBD1 covers 9 bases. The CDR3 is 15 residues long. The V gene end was trimmed by 4 bases and the J gene end by 5 bases; junction bases not matched to a gene: 6. The V gene's germline CDR1 is LNHNV and CDR2 YYDKDF (reference sequence). For the CDR3, the DNA is TGTGCCACCAGCATGAGAAGACAGGGGGATCAGCCCCAGCATTTT. It is translated as CATSMRRQGDQPQHF.

The chain joins TRBV28 to TRBJ2-7; 11 bases are shared with TRBD2. Germline V gene lookup returns CDR1 MDHEN and CDR2 SYDVKM. This CDR3 has 15 amino acids. V gave up 5 bases and J gave up 4 bases; unmatched junction bases: 7. The DNA for the CDR3 is TGTGCCAGCAGTCCAGCGACTAGCGGGATATACGAGCAGTACTTC. Amino acid sequence: CASSPATSGIYEQYF.

J is TRBJ2-1 and V is TRBV5-1; D unclear. The CDR3 length is 14 residues. Trimming removed 1 base at V and 2 bases at J, with 7 bases between. Germline V gene lookup returns CDR1 SGHRS and CDR2 YFSETQ. CDR3 nucleotide sequence: TGCGCCAGCAGCTTGAGTGGAACCTACAATGAGCAGTTCTTC. Protein sequence: CASSLSGTYNEQFF.

In this sample, this clone turned up a few times. V usage is TRBV25-1 and J usage is TRBJ2-3; D gene ambiguous. This CDR3 contains 16 residues. Deletions cut 3 bases from V and 0 bases from J, with 13 bases between. In germline, CDR1 is MGHDK, CDR2 SYGVNS. CDR3 residues: CASSDARLASTDTQYF. The CDR3 nucleotides are TGTGCCAGCAGTGACGCCCGACTGGCTAGCACAGATACGCAGTATTTT.

This chain links TRBV29-1 with TRBJ2-3, with a weak D call TRBD1 (6 bases). V gave up 6 bases and J gave up 5 bases, with 15 bases separating them. The germline gives CDR1 SQVTM, CDR2 ANQGSEA. This CDR3 has 13 residues. The CDR3, as DNA: TGCAGCGTCAACAGGGCGAGGAGAGATACGCAGTATTTT. Translation gives CSVNRARRDTQYF.

This clone has more than one count but fewer than ten. The gene calls are TRBV23-1 and TRBJ2-2, with D perhaps TRBD1 or TRBD2 (6 bases each). TRBV23-1 is an ORF; its function is uncertain. V lost 0 bases and J 5 bases, leaving 13 bases between the germline ends. This CDR3 is 16 amino acids long. The CDR3 loop is CASSQSRRGGTGELFF. CDR3 in DNA: TGCGCCAGCAGTCAATCGCGCAGGGGAGGAACCGGGGAGCTGTTTTTT.

This chain joins TRBV5-4 and TRBJ1-4; 8 bases map to TRBD1. The CDR3 has 14 amino acids. With 4 bases clipped from V and 4 bases from J, the junction kept 3 bases outside the gene matches. CDR1 SGHNT and CDR2 YYREEE come from the germline V gene (reference sequence). CDR3 sequence reads: CASSRTGHNEKLFF. In DNA, the CDR3 is TGTGCCAGCAGCAGGACAGGGCATAATGAAAAACTGTTTTTT.

The chain combines TRBV9 with TRBJ1-2; tentative D call: TRBD1 (5 bases). This CDR3 has 17 residues. V dropped 4 bases and J dropped 6 bases, with 25 bases sitting between them. Germline V gene sequence: CDR1 SGDLS, CDR2 YYNGEE. The CDR3 sequence: CASSLGEGPLQSDGYTF. The CDR3 DNA reads as TGTGCCAGCAGCCTAGGGGAGGGGCCTCTGCAATCCGATGGCTACACCTTC.

This clone was counted ten times or more. The gene calls are TRBV5-1 and TRBJ2-1, with TRBD2 identical over 12 bases. CDR1 is SGHRS and CDR2 is YFSETQ in the germline V gene. The CDR3 consists of 14 residues. Trimming cost V 0 bases and J 9 bases; bases outside gene matches: 1. The CDR3 spells CASSLELAGGEQFF. The CDR3 DNA sequence: TGCGCCAGCAGCTTGGAACTAGCGGGAGGTGAGCAGTTCTTC. Combining the CDR3 with reference TRBV5-1 and TRBJ2-1 gives the whole variable domain KAGVTQTPRYLIKTRGQQVTLSCSPISGHRSVSWYQQTPGQGLQFLFEYFSETQRNKGNFPGRFSGRQFSNSRSEMNVSTLELGDSALYLCASSLELAGGEQFFGPGTRLTVL.

This clone came up a few times. The sample has other DNA sequences that encode this CDR3 too. The V gene is TRBV2, the J gene TRBJ2-3; D remains unclear. Germline V gives CDR1 SNHLY, CDR2 FYNNEI. Trimming took 5 bases from V and 3 from J, leaving 15 bases between them. The CDR3 is made up of 15 amino acids. CDR3 bases: TGTGCCAGCAGTCTACTAACATCCGGGACAGATACGCAGTATTTT. Encoded protein: CASSLLTSGTDTQYF.

The chain is built from TRBV5-8 and TRBJ2-7, with D perhaps TRBD2 (6 bases). The CDR3 contains 15 residues. Trimming cost V 5 bases and J 6 bases, with 21 bases left between them. Germline CDR1 SGHTS, CDR2 YDEGEE. CDR3 coding DNA: TGTGCCAGCAGGAGGAGGAGGGGCGAGACGAGCGAGCAGTACTTC. This translates into CASRRRRGETSEQYF.

J is TRBJ1-5 and V is TRBV7-8; D gene uncertain. V was trimmed by 4 bases and J by 0 bases, leaving 13 bases between them. The germline V gene encodes CDR1 SGHVS and CDR2 FQNEAQ. The CDR3 runs to 16 residues. CDR3 DNA: TGTGCCAGCAGCTCTACACAGAGATATAGCAATCAGCCCCAGCATTTT. This sequence encodes CASSSTQRYSNQPQHF.

There are many counts of this clone. This chain connects TRBV25-1 to TRBJ2-7; no reliable D call. The V gene lost 8 bases and the J gene lost 3 bases, with 23 bases spanning the gap. Germline CDR1 and CDR2: MGHDK and SYGVNS. The length of the CDR3 is 16 residues. In nucleotides, the CDR3 is TGTGCCAGCTCACCGTCTCCGGGTCAGTACCTCTACGAGCAGTACTTC. It specifies CASSPSPGQYLYEQYF.

This rearrangement joins TRBV4-1 to TRBJ2-2; 7 nucleotides agree with TRBD2. Germline CDR1 is MGHRA and CDR2 is YSYEKL. The CDR3 sequence is 18 residues long. V lost 4 bases to trimming and J lost 6 bases; unmatched junction nucleotides: 17. The CDR3 DNA reads as TGCGCCAGCAGCCCCAGAGGCCCAGGACTAGTGGTCGCCGGGGAGCTGTTTTTT. It encodes CASSPRGPGLVVAGELFF.